This T cell receptor (beta chain) originates from a study of regulatory T cells in long-lasting Graves disease. The time point was: newly diagnosed GD, antithyroid drugs for less than 3 months. The TCR library was made from RNA that had been extracted from PBMCs in TRIzol. TCR beta libraries were built with iRepertoire HTBI primers and Arm-PCR of CDR3 regions. TCRdb itself ran the multiplex PCR reads through MiXCR, one entry per CDR3 protein. The sample records roughly 400,000 distinct CDR3 sequences, roughly 17% being singletons. The CDR3 sequence is 15 residues long. Germline-derived CDR1 and CDR2 are MRHNA and SNTAGT. Germline trimming cut 5 bases from V and 6 bases from J; bases unmatched to any gene: 11. These data were likewise used in another study, on T cells in Graves' hyperthyroidism and ophthalmopathy.

Sequenced here: peripheral blood mononuclear cells (PBMCs), sampled at new diagnosis, from a patient treated with antithyroid drugs. The V call is TRBV6-4, the J call TRBJ2-3; TRBD2 agrees at 7 bases. The clonotype originates from a woman under 30 with Graves disease. CDR3 in DNA: TGTGCCAGCAGTACCGGACTAGTGAGTCCGGATACGCAGTATTTT. Translating gives CASSTGLVSPDTQYF.